This TCR beta chain emerged from a study of blood T cell repertoires in COVID-19. Assay used: immunoSEQ multiplex PCR; TCRdb lists only in-frame clones, some missing. Here the sample spans 97,000 or so clones, approximately 84% being singletons. This clone showed up just once. V dropped 6 bases and J dropped 1 base, with 18 bases sitting between them. The CDR3 has 16 amino acids. Germline CDR1 is KGHSH and CDR2 is LQKENI. This receptor was obtained from a middle-aged man with active or convalescent COVID-19. The chain couples TRBV18 to TRBJ1-2; no definite D call. Sequencing used peripheral blood. The CDR3 here is CASSPGITLGNYGYTF. The CDR3 nucleotides read TGTGCCAGCTCGCCCGGGATCACTCTGGGTAACTATGGCTACACCTTC. The variable domain in full, completed from reference TRBV18 and TRBJ1-2, reads NAGVMQNPRHLVRRRGQEARLRCSPMKGHSHVYWYRQLPEEGLKFMVYLQKENIIDESGMPKERFSAEFPKEGPSILRIQQVVRGDSAAYFCASSPGITLGNYGYTFGSGTRLTVV.